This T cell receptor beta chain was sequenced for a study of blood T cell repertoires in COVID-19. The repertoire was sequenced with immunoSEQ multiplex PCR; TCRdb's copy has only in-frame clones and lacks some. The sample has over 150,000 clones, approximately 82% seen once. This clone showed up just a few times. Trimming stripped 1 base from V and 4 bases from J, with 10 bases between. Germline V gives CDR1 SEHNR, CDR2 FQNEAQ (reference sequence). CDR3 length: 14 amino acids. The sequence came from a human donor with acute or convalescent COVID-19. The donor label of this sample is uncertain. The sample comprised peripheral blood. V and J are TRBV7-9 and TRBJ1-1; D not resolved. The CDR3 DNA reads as TGTGCCAGCAGCTTAGAAAAGAGAGGCACTGAAGCTTTCTTT. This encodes CASSLEKRGTEAFF.